The T cell receptor (beta chain) described here comes from a study of technical replicates of blood from several donors. Clones were read by immunoSEQ multiplex PCR, and TCRdb kept only the in-frame ones, dropping some. This sample has about 62,000 clones; 70% to 90% occur once, and the top ten carry about 5.2%. V was cut by 7 bases and J by 3 bases, with 17 bases left in between. From germline, CDR1 is MNHEY and CDR2 SMNVEV (reference sequence). The CDR3 covers 15 residues. The source material was PBMCs. The receptor's source is a human donor in good health. Some clones in this sample may be carry-over from other donors' samples. The rearrangement joins TRBV27 to TRBJ2-3, with D maybe TRBD1 (6 bases). In DNA, the CDR3 is TGTGCCAGCACAGGGGTCGGGCTTCCTACAGATACGCAGTATTTT. It encodes CASTGVGLPTDTQYF.